The T cell receptor beta chain described here comes from a study of siplizumab effects on memory and regulatory T cells. Trimming removed 6 bases at V and 7 bases at J, with 10 bases between. This CDR3 contains 12 residues. Germline V CDR1 and CDR2: MNHEY, SVGAGI. This table comes from immunoSEQ multiplex PCR, and its TCRdb copy is limited to in-frame clones, with some not included. In the table there are 85,000 to 120,000 clones, about 93% of which are singletons. V usage is TRBV6-5 and J usage is TRBJ2-1; D not resolved. The sample consisted of CD4+ T cells sorted from blood. The origin of this receptor is a human donor in good health. CDR3 nucleotide sequence: TGTGCCAGCAGCCTGACCTCAAATGAGCAGTTCTTC. The encoded protein is CASSLTSNEQFF.